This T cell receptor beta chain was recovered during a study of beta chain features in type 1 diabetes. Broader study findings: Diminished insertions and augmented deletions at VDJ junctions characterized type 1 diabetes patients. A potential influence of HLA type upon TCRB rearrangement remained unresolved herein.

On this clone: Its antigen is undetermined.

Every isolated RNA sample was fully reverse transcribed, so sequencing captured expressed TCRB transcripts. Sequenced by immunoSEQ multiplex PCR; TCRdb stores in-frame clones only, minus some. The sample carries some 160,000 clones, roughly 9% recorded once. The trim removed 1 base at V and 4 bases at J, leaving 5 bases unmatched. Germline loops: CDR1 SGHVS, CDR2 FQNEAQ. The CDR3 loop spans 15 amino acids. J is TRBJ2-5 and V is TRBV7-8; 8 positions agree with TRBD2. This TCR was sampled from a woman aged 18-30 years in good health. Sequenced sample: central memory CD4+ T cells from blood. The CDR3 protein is CASSLETAGVETQYF. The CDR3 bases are TGTGCCAGCAGCTTAGAGACAGCGGGAGTAGAGACCCAGTACTTC.